The sequence of this T cell receptor beta chain was determined in a study of T cell responses to AZD1222 COVID-19 vaccine. TCRdb's copy holds only in-frame clones and misses some; the assay was immunoSEQ multiplex PCR. The sample lists roughly 140,000 clones; approximately 90% were seen once. The germline gives CDR1 SGHRS, CDR2 YFSETQ. There are 16 residues in the CDR3. Trimming cost V 2 bases and J 4 bases; bases outside gene matches: 9. This receptor was obtained from an adult in good health. Here the sequenced sample was peripheral blood, taken on day 0 of AZD1222 vaccination. The chain has TRBV5-1 and TRBJ1-3, with 7 bases that match TRBD1. CDR3 loop: CASSLTGTAYGNTIYF. In DNA, the CDR3 is TGCGCCAGCAGCTTAACAGGGACAGCGTACGGAAACACCATATATTTT.